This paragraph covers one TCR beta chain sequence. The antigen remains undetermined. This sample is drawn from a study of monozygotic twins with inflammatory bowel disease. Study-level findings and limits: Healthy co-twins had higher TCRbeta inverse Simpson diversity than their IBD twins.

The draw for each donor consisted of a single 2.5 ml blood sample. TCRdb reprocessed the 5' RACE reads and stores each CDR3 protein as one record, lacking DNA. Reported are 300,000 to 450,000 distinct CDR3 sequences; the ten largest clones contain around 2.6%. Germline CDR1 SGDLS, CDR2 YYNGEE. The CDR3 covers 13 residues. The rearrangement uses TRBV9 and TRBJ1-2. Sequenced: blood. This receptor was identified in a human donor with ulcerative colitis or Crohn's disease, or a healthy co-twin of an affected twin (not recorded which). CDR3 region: CASSVVTGNGYTF.